This TCR beta chain was documented in a study of control samples from healthy donors and cancer patients. The germline V and J ends were trimmed by 0 bases and 5 bases, with 14 bases remaining between them. Germline V CDR1 and CDR2: SGHRS, YFSETQ. The CDR3 length is 15 residues. Assay used: immunoSEQ multiplex PCR; TCRdb lists only in-frame clones, some missing. The sample has about 250,000 clones; over 70% are singletons. Sequences were obtained from PBMCs. This chain links TRBV5-1 with TRBJ2-5; D is possibly TRBD1 or TRBD2 (6 bases each). This receptor was obtained from a woman aged 55-75 years with lung cancer. CDR3 in amino acids: CASSLVGGLGETQYF. Written as DNA, the CDR3 is TGCGCCAGCAGCTTGGTAGGGGGACTCGGGGAGACCCAGTACTTC. Combining the CDR3 with reference TRBV5-1 and TRBJ2-5 gives the whole variable domain KAGVTQTPRYLIKTRGQQVTLSCSPISGHRSVSWYQQTPGQGLQFLFEYFSETQRNKGNFPGRFSGRQFSNSRSEMNVSTLELGDSALYLCASSLVGGLGETQYFGPGTRLLVL.